Reported below is one T cell receptor beta chain. This entry belongs to a study of shared clonotypes between healthy human individuals. From germline, CDR1 is SNHLY and CDR2 FYNNEI. Deletions cut 10 bases from V and 0 bases from J, with 12 bases between. The CDR3 is 14 amino acids. Some clones are missing from TCRdb's copy, which holds only in-frame ones; the method was immunoSEQ multiplex PCR. The table includes over 1.4 million clones, more than 95% detected once. This TCR came from a young man in good health. V gene TRBV2 combines with J gene TRBJ1-4, with D perhaps TRBD1 (5 bases). Source material: naive CD4+ T cells sorted from blood. Subset meaning: CD45RA+ positively selected. DNA for the CDR3: TGTGCCATCCCTTCGACAGCAACTAATGAAAAACTGTTTTTT. Encoded protein: CAIPSTATNEKLFF.